A selection of T cell receptor beta chains follows, all from one sample in a study of long-term antiretroviral therapy in people with HIV. Only in-frame clones appear in the TCRdb table, and some are missing; sequencing was by immunoSEQ multiplex PCR. This sample has 25,000 to 30,000 clones, with roughly 89% found just once. Sequenced material: unsorted PBMCs, taken 0.4 years after starting antiretroviral therapy. The receptors stem from a young man with HIV. Each CDR3 is given with its conserved first and last residue. A D gene is named only where the DNA matches it firmly. Size is stated for part of the rows, as once, few or many counts, or as a class when the clone is expanded.

cdr3_nt cdr3_aa j_call clone_size v_call d_call
TGTGCCAGCAGCGGATACAGGGGGGACGGCTACACCTTC CASSGYRGDGYTF TRBJ1-2 - TRBV5-6 TRBD1
TGTGCCAGCAGCTTGCGGGGGGAGACCTACGAGCAGTACTTC CASSLRGETYEQYF TRBJ2-7 - TRBV7-9 TRBD2
TGCGCCAGCAGCCAAGTTTCCGGGACCGGGACTGAAGCTTTCTTT CASSQVSGTGTEAFF TRBJ1-1 - TRBV4-1 -
TGTGCCAGCAGTACCGAGGGACCAAGCAATCAGCCCCAGCATTTT CASSTEGPSNQPQHF TRBJ1-5 once TRBV2 -
TGTGCCGCCCAAGTCGGGACTAATCGCAATGAGCAGTTCTTC CAAQVGTNRNEQFF TRBJ2-1 - TRBV7-9 TRBD2
TGTGCCAGCAGCTTAGCCCCCCTCGGCGGGAGTCGGGATGAGCAGTTCTTC CASSLAPLGGSRDEQFF TRBJ2-1 - TRBV7-6 TRBD2
TGTGACCTACGGCACCGAGACTTC CDLRHRDF TRBJ2-7 - TRBV6-1 -
TGCGCCAGCAGCCAAGAAAATGTGCATACGCAGTATTTT CASSQENVHTQYF TRBJ2-3 - TRBV4-3 -
TGTGCCAGCAGTTCCTCGTCCTCCGGGCAGCCCCAGCATTTT CASSSSSSGQPQHF TRBJ1-5 - TRBV6-5 -
TGTGCCAGCAGCTTTGGCTCTGAGGTTGGGGAAAAACTGTTTTTT CASSFGSEVGEKLFF TRBJ1-4 - TRBV5-6 -
TGTGCCAGCGAGTCCTTGAACACTGAAGCTTTCTTT CASESLNTEAFF TRBJ1-1 - TRBV19 -
TGTGCCAGCAGCCACCTCGACAGTTCCGAGCAGTACTTC CASSHLDSSEQYF TRBJ2-7 - TRBV14 -
TGTGCCACATCGAGGCTCGTCACAGATACGCAGTATTTT CATSRLVTDTQYF TRBJ2-3 - TRBV6-4 -
TGCGCCAGCAGCCAAGATGCGACAAACTACGAGCAGTACTTC CASSQDATNYEQYF TRBJ2-7 few TRBV4-3 -
TGCGCCAGCAGTCAATCGGCGTGGGGATGCAGCAATCAGCCCCAGCATTTT CASSQSAWGCSNQPQHF TRBJ1-5 - TRBV23-1 -
TGTGCCACCGCAGGGGTCGACTATGGCTACACCTTC CATAGVDYGYTF TRBJ1-2 few TRBV7-9 -
TGTGCCAGCAGCTTGATGACTAGGGCGCCCGGGTATTCGTGGGGAACCCAGTACTTC CASSLMTRAPGYSWGTQYF TRBJ2-5 - TRBV5-6 -
TGTGCCAGCAGCGATGGGGGGGCTTGGGACAATGAGCAGTTCTTC CASSDGGAWDNEQFF TRBJ2-1 - TRBV9 -
TGCAGCGTTGAATGGAACACTGAAGCTTTCTTT CSVEWNTEAFF TRBJ1-1 - TRBV29-1 -
TGTGCCATCAGTGACACCTCTGGAAACACCATATATTTT CAISDTSGNTIYF TRBJ1-3 - TRBV10-3 -
TGCGCCAGCAGCCCGGCAGCGGGAGGGCCGGATGAGCAGTTCTTC CASSPAAGGPDEQFF TRBJ2-1 - TRBV4-3 TRBD2
TGTGCCAGCAAACCAAGAGAAGAGACTAGCGTCCTTCTGCGAGATACGCAGTATTTT CASKPREETSVLLRDTQYF TRBJ2-3 - TRBV28 TRBD2
TGTGCCAGCAGCTTCGCAGGGACTAACTATGGCTACACCTTC CASSFAGTNYGYTF TRBJ1-2 once TRBV11-1 -
TGTGCCAGCAGCTTAGTTGGGAGCACAGATACGCAGTATTTT CASSLVGSTDTQYF TRBJ2-3 - TRBV7-3 -
TGTGCCAGTAGGGCCGGGACGTATGGCTACACCTTC CASRAGTYGYTF TRBJ1-2 - TRBV19 -
TGTGCCAGCAGCATCAACCCGAAGACAGGGCATGGCTACACCTTC CASSINPKTGHGYTF TRBJ1-2 - TRBV9 TRBD1
TGTGCCAGCGGGGCACCCTACAATGAGCAGTTCTTC CASGAPYNEQFF TRBJ2-1 - TRBV6-5 -
TGTGCCAGCAGCCGGGGACTAGCACCCTACGAGCAGTACTTC CASSRGLAPYEQYF TRBJ2-7 - TRBV5-4 TRBD2
TGTGCCAGCAGTCTGACAGACAGGGGAAACACTGAAGCTTTCTTT CASSLTDRGNTEAFF TRBJ1-1 - TRBV5-5 TRBD1
TGTGCCAGCAGTTCCCGCAGGATCAACACCGGGGAGCTGTTTTTT CASSSRRINTGELFF TRBJ2-2 - TRBV28 -
TGTGCCAGCAGCTTTATTGGCGGAGAGAAGAACACTGAAGCTTTCTTT CASSFIGGEKNTEAFF TRBJ1-1 - TRBV7-6 -
TGTGCCAGCAGTGGACAGGGGAGGACCTACTATGGCTACACCTTC CASSGQGRTYYGYTF TRBJ1-2 - TRBV25-1 TRBD1
TGTGCCAGCAGCTTAGGGGTCGGCTCCTACGAGCAGTACTTC CASSLGVGSYEQYF TRBJ2-7 - TRBV11-2 -
TGTGCCAGCAGCTTCAGGCAGTCTGGAAACACCATATATTTT CASSFRQSGNTIYF TRBJ1-3 - TRBV7-9 -
TGTGCCAGCAGTTTGAGGGGTGATAAGAGCAATCAGCCCCAGCATTTT CASSLRGDKSNQPQHF TRBJ1-5 - TRBV28 -
TGCAGCGTGGCCGGGACAGGCCCCTACGAGCAGTACTTC CSVAGTGPYEQYF TRBJ2-7 - TRBV29-1 TRBD1
TGTGCCAGCAGCTTGGAAGTACGAGTGTACTATGGCTACACCTTC CASSLEVRVYYGYTF TRBJ1-2 - TRBV5-5 -
TGTGCCAGCAGTTGGACAAGCAGGAATCAGCCCCAGCATTTT CASSWTSRNQPQHF TRBJ1-5 - TRBV28 -
TGTGCCAGCAGCTTGGAAGATCAGCCCCAGCATTTT CASSLEDQPQHF TRBJ1-5 few TRBV5-6 -
TGTGCCAGCAGCCGTGGGGGATTTGAGACTTTCTTT CASSRGGFETFF TRBJ1-1 - TRBV27 -
TGTGCCAGCAGCGGGGGACAGGGCGACGAGCAGTACTTC CASSGGQGDEQYF TRBJ2-7 few TRBV5-5 TRBD1
TGTGCCAGCAGCTTAAGTATAAACATTCAGTACTTC CASSLSINIQYF TRBJ2-4 - TRBV7-2 -
TGTGCCAGCAGCTTAGATCGGACAGGGGAAAACACCGGGGAGCTGTTTTTT CASSLDRTGENTGELFF TRBJ2-2 - TRBV11-3 TRBD1
TGTGCCAGCAGTGAAGTGCTGGGCTATGGCTACACCTTC CASSEVLGYGYTF TRBJ1-2 - TRBV6-1 -